These 29 T cell receptor beta chains originate from one sample sequenced in a study of beta chain features in type 1 diabetes. Findings and limits, study-wide: TCRB CDR3s were moderately but significantly shorter in Type 1 diabetes patients in all four CD4+ subsets.

Isolated RNA was reverse transcribed in full, so expressed TCRB transcripts were sequenced. The table came from immunoSEQ multiplex PCR; TCRdb's copy has only in-frame clones and leaves some out. The sample has nearly 700,000 clones, roughly 13% seen once. Antigen specificity for these receptors is unknown. The sequenced sample consisted of naive CD4+ T cells from blood. The origin of the receptors is a man younger than 35 with type 1 diabetes.

This rearrangement joins TRBV10-3 to TRBJ1-2; no clear D gene. CDR1 and CDR2 from the germline V gene are ENHRY and SYGVKD. The CDR3 is made up of 13 amino acids. V was shortened by 6 bases and J by 6 bases, with 14 bases between the two germline ends. The CDR3 is CAISNPRMDGYTF. DNA of the CDR3: TGTGCCATCAGCAACCCCCGGATGGATGGCTACACCTTC.

This chain uses TRBV5-6 with TRBJ2-1, with D hard to call. The CDR3 is 16 amino acids. Germline V CDR1 and CDR2: SGHDT, YYEEEE. Trimming left V 4 bases short and J 3 bases short, with 17 bases between. Here the CDR3 DNA reads TGTGCCAGCAGCCTCCGGGCAGGCTCTATCTACAATGAGCAGTTCTTC. This gives the protein CASSLRAGSIYNEQFF.

The chain uses TRBV11-2 and TRBJ2-2, with D unclear. Deletions cut 5 bases from V and 9 bases from J, with 13 bases between. From germline, CDR1 is SGHAT and CDR2 FQNNGV. The CDR3 runs 13 residues. Here the CDR3 DNA reads TGTGCCAGCAGCCAGCCGTACTTCCGGGAGCTGTTTTTT. Amino acids: CASSQPYFRELFF.

Here the CDR3 DNA reads TGTGCCAGCATGAGTCCGGGACTGAACACTGAAGCTTTCTTT. Translated, it gives CASMSPGLNTEAFF. The chain carries TRBV6-5 and TRBJ1-1, with D perhaps matching TRBD1 (5 bases). V dropped 7 bases and J dropped 0 bases, with 12 bases sitting between them. The germline V gene encodes CDR1 MNHEY and CDR2 SVGAGI. The CDR3 totals 14 residues.

This clone was found a few times. The genes are TRBV11-1 and TRBJ2-5, with a tentative D call TRBD2 (5 bases). Trimming removed 4 bases at V and 5 bases at J, with 14 bases between. This CDR3 is built from 14 residues. CDR1 is SGHAT and CDR2 is FQDESV in the germline V gene (reference sequence). CDR3 coding DNA: TGTGCCAGCAGCTCGGGATCGGTAGGGGAGACCCAGTACTTC. This translates into CASSSGSVGETQYF. The variable domain in full, completed from reference TRBV11-1 and TRBJ2-5, reads EAEVAQSPRYKITEKSQAVAFWCDPISGHATLYWYRQILGQGPELLVQFQDESVVDDSQLPKDRFSAERLKGVDSTLKIQPAELGDSAMYLCASSSGSVGETQYFGPGTRLLVL.

The chain has TRBV6-6 and TRBJ2-2, with 7 bases that match TRBD1. The trim removed 7 bases at V and 1 base at J, leaving 6 bases unmatched. Germline CDR1 reads MNHNY; CDR2 reads SVGAGI (reference sequence). The CDR3 extends over 15 amino acids. The CDR3, as DNA: TGTGCCAGCACTACACGACAGGGGAACACCGGGGAGCTGTTTTTT. Amino acid sequence: CASTTRQGNTGELFF.

The rearrangement joins TRBV25-1 to TRBJ2-5; no reliable D call. Trimming pared 8 bases from V and 1 base from J, leaving 5 bases between. The germline CDR1 and CDR2 sequences are MGHDK and SYGVNS. The CDR3 runs to 11 residues. In nucleotides, the CDR3 is TGTGCCAGCCGGATCCAAGAGACCCAGTACTTC. This codes for CASRIQETQYF. Full variable domain (rest looked up from reference TRBV25-1 and TRBJ2-5): EADIYQTPRYLVIGTGKKITLECSQTMGHDKMYWYQQDPGMELHLIHYSYGVNSTEKGDLSSESTVSRIRTEHFPLTLESARPSHTSQYLCASRIQETQYFGPGTRLLVL.

This clone was counted a few times. This chain connects TRBV5-4 to TRBJ2-2; a weak D match, TRBD1 (7 bases). This CDR3 region has 15 residues. Germline CDR1 SGHNT, CDR2 YYREEE (reference sequence). V was trimmed by 4 bases and J by 4 bases, leaving 14 bases between them. The CDR3 DNA follows: TGTGCCAGCAGCGCGGGACAGTTTTTCACCGGGGAGCTGTTTTTT. Its translation: CASSAGQFFTGELFF.

This rearrangement joins TRBV9 to TRBJ2-3; no clear D. Trimming cost V 4 bases and J 0 bases, with 9 bases left between them. Germline lookup yields CDR1 SGDLS and CDR2 YYNGEE. CDR3 length equals 14 residues. The CDR3 is CASSKTGSTDTQYF. DNA for the CDR3: TGTGCCAGCAGCAAAACTGGAAGCACAGATACGCAGTATTTT.

This clone was detected a few times. This rearrangement joins TRBV19 to TRBJ2-1; TRBD1 agrees at 12 bases. Germline V gives CDR1 LNHDA, CDR2 SQIVND (reference sequence). The CDR3 totals 13 residues. Losses at the gene ends were 9 bases for V and 9 bases for J; bases not matched to a gene: 6. DNA for the CDR3: TGTGCCAGCCGGGACAGGGGGCTTAGTGAGCAGTTCTTC. The encoded protein is CASRDRGLSEQFF.

This clone was recorded once. This sequence joins TRBV6-5 and TRBJ1-5; a possible D gene is TRBD1 (6 bases). There are 11 residues in the CDR3. Deletions cut 6 bases from V and 14 bases from J, with 14 bases between. Germline CDR1 is MNHEY and CDR2 is SVGAGI. The CDR3 region is CASRLQGREHF. For the CDR3, the DNA is TGTGCCAGCAGACTACAGGGAAGGGAGCATTTT.

This clone was counted a few times. This chain joins TRBV27 and TRBJ2-6; D gene ambiguous. The CDR3 is made up of 15 amino acids. Germline V gene lookup returns CDR1 MNHEY and CDR2 SMNVEV (reference sequence). Trimming pared 3 bases from V and 2 bases from J, leaving 8 bases between. The chain's CDR3 is CASSLHGAGANVLTF. The CDR3 nucleotides read TGTGCCAGCAGTTTGCATGGGGCTGGGGCCAACGTCCTGACTTTC. Supplemented by reference TRBV27 and TRBJ2-6, the full variable domain reads EAQVTQNPRYLITVTGKKLTVTCSQNMNHEYMSWYRQDPGLGLRQIYYSMNVEVTDKGDVPEGYKVSRKEKRNFPLILESPSPNQTSLYFCASSLHGAGANVLTFGAGSRLTVL.

The rearrangement joins TRBV6-1 to TRBJ2-5, with D uncertain. The germline gives CDR1 MNHNS, CDR2 SASEGT. This CDR3 is built from 12 residues. V lost 5 bases to trimming and J lost 5 bases, with 9 bases between them. This CDR3 reads CASSHQVETQYF. CDR3 sequence (DNA): TGTGCCAGCAGTCACCAAGTCGAGACCCAGTACTTC.

This clone showed up just a few times. The V call is TRBV29-1, the J call TRBJ1-2; 9 bases map to TRBD1. CDR1 and CDR2 (germline): SQVTM, ANQGSEA. This CDR3 is 12 amino acids long. The ends lost 4 bases at V and 5 bases at J; junction bases unmatched: 2. CDR3: CSVAGQGYGYTF. The CDR3 bases are TGCAGCGTTGCGGGACAGGGTTATGGCTACACCTTC.

This chain connects TRBV9 to TRBJ2-7; D is unclear. CDR3 length: 15 residues. Trimming removed 0 bases from V and 2 bases from J, with 12 bases in between. Germline V gene sequence: CDR1 SGDLS, CDR2 YYNGEE. The CDR3, as DNA: TGTGCCAGCAGCGTAGATCCAGGACCAACCTACGAGCAGTACTTC. Translated: CASSVDPGPTYEQYF.

This chain uses TRBV5-1 with TRBJ2-7; maybe TRBD2 (6 bases). Per the germline V gene, CDR1 is SGHRS and CDR2 is YFSETQ. Trimming left V 4 bases short and J 3 bases short, with 14 bases between. CDR3 length equals 14 residues. CDR3 sequence: CASSPRDGLYEQYF. For the CDR3, the DNA is TGCGCCAGCAGCCCGCGGGACGGCCTCTACGAGCAGTACTTC.

The chain has TRBV30 and TRBJ2-5; D unresolved. V lost 7 bases and J lost 0, with 6 bases in between. The CDR3 totals 11 residues. CDR1 and CDR2 from the germline V gene are GTSNPN and SVGIG (reference sequence). The CDR3 loop is CASANQETQYF. The CDR3 nucleotides are TGTGCCTCGGCGAACCAAGAGACCCAGTACTTC.

Of note for this clone: The same CDR3 is also encoded by other DNA sequences in this sample. The gene calls are TRBV7-2 and TRBJ2-5, with unresolved D. The ends were cut back, 6 bases at V and 4 bases at J, with 6 bases in the middle. Germline V gives CDR1 SGHTA, CDR2 FQGNSA. The CDR3 sequence is 11 residues long. CDR3 in amino acids: CASSSRETQYF. In DNA, the CDR3 is TGTGCCAGCAGTTCGAGAGAGACCCAGTACTTC.

This clone was found a few times. Other DNA sequences from this sample encode an identical CDR3 as well. The chain joins TRBV5-1 to TRBJ2-7; 10 bases map to TRBD1. V lost 3 bases and J lost 1; bases outside the gene matches: 4. CDR3 length: 15 amino acids. Germline values: CDR1 SGHRS, CDR2 YFSETQ. The CDR3 here is CASSSGQGGSYEQYF. The CDR3 DNA sequence: TGCGCCAGCAGCTCCGGACAGGGGGGGTCCTACGAGCAGTACTTC.

This clone was seen a handful of times. The rearrangement uses TRBV6-5 and TRBJ1-1; D is possibly TRBD1 (5 bases). Germline loops: CDR1 MNHEY, CDR2 SVGAGI. V lost 5 bases and J 2 bases, leaving 12 bases between the germline ends. The CDR3 runs 14 residues. The CDR3 loop is CASSPRDGNTEAFF. The CDR3, as DNA: TGTGCCAGCAGTCCCCGGGACGGAAACACTGAAGCTTTCTTT.

This clone was picked up a small number of times. The chain combines TRBV18 with TRBJ1-1; 9 positions agree with TRBD1. Germline CDR1 reads KGHSH; CDR2 reads LQKENI. There are 15 residues in the CDR3. V dropped 3 bases and J dropped 3; count of bases not matched to a gene: 5. The CDR3 loop is CASSPRGQGDTEAFF. The CDR3, as DNA: TGTGCCAGCTCACCTCGGGGACAGGGAGACACTGAAGCTTTCTTT.

This clone was counted between two and nine times. The V call is TRBV19, the J call TRBJ2-7, with D unclear. CDR3 length: 12 amino acids. Trimming shortened V by 4 bases and J by 7 bases, and 11 bases separated the two germline ends. CDR1 LNHDA and CDR2 SQIVND come from the germline V gene (reference sequence). The CDR3 is CASSKGKEEQYF. The CDR3 bases are TGTGCCAGTAGTAAGGGAAAGGAAGAGCAGTACTTC.

This clone was found a few times. The germline gene is not matched at one end of the junction; a read error may be the cause. This chain links TRBV7-7 with TRBJ2-7; D gene ambiguous. The CDR3 spans 13 residues. Germline V gene lookup returns CDR1 SSHAT and CDR2 FNYEAQ (reference sequence). DNA for the CDR3: TGTGCTAGCAGCTTAGGTCCTGACTACGAGCAGTACTTC. Translating it yields CASSLGPDYEQYF.

The chain employs TRBV6-6 and TRBJ2-3; D is unclear. CDR3 length: 13 residues. Deletions cut 6 bases from V and 2 bases from J, with 9 bases between. The germline gives CDR1 MNHNY, CDR2 SVGAGI (reference sequence). The CDR3 DNA follows: TGTGCCAGCAGGTTGGACCTCACAGATACGCAGTATTTT. The encoded protein is CASRLDLTDTQYF.

This clone was seen a few times. The chain carries TRBV5-1 and TRBJ2-3; D perhaps matches TRBD2 (7 bases). Germline V gene sequence: CDR1 SGHRS, CDR2 YFSETQ. Between the trimmed V and J ends, which lost 1 base and 4 bases, there was a span of 13 bases. The CDR3 is 15 residues long. CDR3 loop: CASSLLGGGADTQYF. CDR3 sequence (DNA): TGCGCCAGCAGCTTGCTTGGCGGGGGCGCAGATACGCAGTATTTT.

This clone was found a few times. The J gene is TRBJ2-3, the V gene TRBV13; a possible D gene is TRBD2 (5 bases). CDR3 length equals 16 residues. Looked up from germline, CDR1 is PRHDT and CDR2 is FYEKMQ (reference sequence). V gave up 0 bases and J gave up 0 bases, with 10 bases separating them. The CDR3: CASSLGARDSTDTQYF. The DNA of the CDR3 is TGTGCCAGCAGCTTAGGGGCGAGGGATAGCACAGATACGCAGTATTTT.

This clone was counted only a few times. The V call is TRBV29-1, the J call TRBJ1-2; D uncertain. Trimming shortened V by 6 bases and J by 0 bases, and 8 bases separated the two germline ends. Germline lookup yields CDR1 SQVTM and CDR2 ANQGSEA. The CDR3 length is 12 residues. The CDR3 reads CSVTGTNYGYTF. The DNA for the CDR3 is TGCAGCGTCACCGGGACTAACTATGGCTACACCTTC.

The table lists this clone with a few counts. The gene calls are TRBV29-1 and TRBJ2-5; tentative D call: TRBD1 (5 bases). V was shortened by 2 bases and J by 5 bases, with 12 bases between the two germline ends. Germline values: CDR1 SQVTM, CDR2 ANQGSEA. The CDR3 runs to 13 residues. The CDR3 sequence: CSVERGSAETQYF. Written as DNA, the CDR3 is TGCAGCGTTGAAAGGGGATCGGCCGAGACCCAGTACTTC. Combining the CDR3 with reference TRBV29-1 and TRBJ2-5 gives the whole variable domain SAVISQKPSRDICQRGTSLTIQCQVDSQVTMMFWYRQQPGQSLTLIATANQGSEATYESGFVIDKFPISRPNLTFSTLTVSNMSPEDSSIYLCSVERGSAETQYFGPGTRLLVL.

Concerning this clone: Other DNA sequences in the sample encode the same CDR3. The chain carries TRBV27 and TRBJ1-2; TRBD1 matches 7 bases. J lost 4 bases, V lost 6 bases, and 5 bases had no gene match. Looked up from germline, CDR1 is MNHEY and CDR2 is SMNVEV (reference sequence). The CDR3 contains 13 residues. This CDR3 is CASSLQGSYGYTF. The CDR3 DNA sequence: TGTGCCAGCAGCCTACAGGGGAGCTATGGCTACACCTTC.